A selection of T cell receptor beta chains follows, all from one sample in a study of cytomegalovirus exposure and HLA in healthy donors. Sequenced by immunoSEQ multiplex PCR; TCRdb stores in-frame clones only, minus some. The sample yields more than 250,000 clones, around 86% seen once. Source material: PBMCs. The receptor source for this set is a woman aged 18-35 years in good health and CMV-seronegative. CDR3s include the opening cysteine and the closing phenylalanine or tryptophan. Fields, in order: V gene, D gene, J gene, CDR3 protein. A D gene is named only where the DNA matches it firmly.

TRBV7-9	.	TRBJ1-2	CASSPDSFYGYTF
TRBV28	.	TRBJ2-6	CASSGVNTEGANVLTF
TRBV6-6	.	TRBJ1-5	CASSYSPGLNQPQHF
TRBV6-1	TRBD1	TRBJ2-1	CASSRQGGYNEQFF
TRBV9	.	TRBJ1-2	CASSDRTGLNYGYTF
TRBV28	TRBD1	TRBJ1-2	CASSGTGRFGYTF
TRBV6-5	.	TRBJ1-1	CASSAFRGPNTEAFF
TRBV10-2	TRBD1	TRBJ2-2	CASSVQGATGELFF
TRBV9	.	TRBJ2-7	CASSPGSSYEQYF
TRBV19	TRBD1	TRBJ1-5	CASSTLRGDSNQPQHF
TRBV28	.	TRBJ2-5	CASGLGHPQETQYF
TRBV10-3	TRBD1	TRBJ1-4	CAIGSGGFEKLFF
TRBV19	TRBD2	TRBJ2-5	CASRWEGRETQYF
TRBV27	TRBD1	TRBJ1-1	CASSLQGGDVGTEAFF
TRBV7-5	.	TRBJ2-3	CVRSSSTAGGSDTQYF
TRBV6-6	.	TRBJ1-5	CASSTSANQPQHF
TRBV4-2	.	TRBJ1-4	CASREYPVRGEEKLFF
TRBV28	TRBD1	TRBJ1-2	CASSFRDRSSYGYTF
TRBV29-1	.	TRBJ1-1	CSAEEGNGDTEAFF
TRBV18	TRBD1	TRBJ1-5	CASSQNRDRVINQPQHF
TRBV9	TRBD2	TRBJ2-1	CASSEGTSGRDYNEQFF
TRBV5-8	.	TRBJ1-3	CASRGPSSGNTIYF
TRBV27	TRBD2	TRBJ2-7	CATREREGPYEQYF
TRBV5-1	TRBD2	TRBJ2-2	CASSLSGRDTGELFF
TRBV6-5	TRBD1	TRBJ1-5	CASSSATGGGQPQHF
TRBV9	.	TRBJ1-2	CASSVDPETVGYGYTF
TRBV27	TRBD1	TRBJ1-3	CASSRTGGLGNTIYF
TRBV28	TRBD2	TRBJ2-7	CASSSGSGRDYEQYF
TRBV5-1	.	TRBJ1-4	CASSREGPNEKLFF
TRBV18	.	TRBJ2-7	CASSPSIDEQYF
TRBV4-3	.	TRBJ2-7	CASSIEDSSYEQYF
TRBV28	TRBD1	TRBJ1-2	CASSSPGQGARYGYTF
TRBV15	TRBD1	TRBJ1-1	CATSRQGANAAFF
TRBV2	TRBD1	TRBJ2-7	CASSADREVDEQYF
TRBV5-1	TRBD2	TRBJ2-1	CASSLGLAEDGQFF
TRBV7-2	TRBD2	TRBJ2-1	CASRAGGVTQGEQFF
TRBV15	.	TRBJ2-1	CATSRDFPEQFF
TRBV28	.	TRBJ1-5	CASSFFGNNQPQHF
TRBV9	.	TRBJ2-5	CASSPPTAQETQYF
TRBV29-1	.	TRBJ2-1	CSVDEGSSYNEQFF